These 10 T cell receptor beta chains came from one sample sequenced in a study of OX40 agonist ivuxolimab in advanced cancers. TCRdb keeps only in-frame clones here, not all; method: immunoSEQ multiplex PCR. Of 20,000 to 30,000 clones listed, more than 75% are singletons. The specimen comprised CD4+ or CD8+ T cells sorted from blood, sampled in a trial of the OX40 agonist ivuxolimab. Receptors were obtained from an adult with an advanced solid tumor such as melanoma, head and neck, liver or kidney cancer.

This clone appeared once. CDR3: CASSLVGRINTGELFF. The CDR3 region has the DNA TGTGCCAGCAGCTTGGTAGGGCGCATAAACACCGGGGAGCTGTTTTTT. The rearrangement joins TRBV5-4 to TRBJ2-2; no clear D. Deletions cut 0 bases from V and 2 bases from J, with 11 bases between. CDR3 size: 16 residues. From germline, CDR1 is SGHNT and CDR2 YYREEE (reference sequence).

This chain joins TRBV19 and TRBJ2-3; 10 bases are a match to TRBD2. The CDR3 sequence is 15 residues long. From germline, CDR1 is LNHDA and CDR2 SQIVND (reference sequence). The J segment lost 5 bases and the V segment lost 4 bases, leaving 6 bases of the junction unmatched. CDR3: CASSRSGGAQDTQYF. The CDR3 bases are TGTGCCAGTAGTAGAAGCGGGGGGGCCCAAGATACGCAGTATTTT. Full variable domain (outside the CDR3, taken from reference TRBV19 and TRBJ2-3): DGGITQSPKYLFRKEGQNVTLSCEQNLNHDAMYWYRQDPGQGLRLIYYSQIVNDFQKGDIAEGYSVSREKKESFPLTVTSAQKNPTAFYLCASSRSGGAQDTQYFGPGTRLTVL.

The chain is built from TRBV6-6 and TRBJ2-1; D unclear. The CDR3 consists of 12 residues. V lost 4 bases, J lost 4 bases, and 5 bases lay in between. CDR1 is MNHNY and CDR2 is SVGAGI in the germline V gene (reference sequence). CDR3 nucleotide sequence: TGTGCCAGCAGTTCGGTATACAATGAGCAGTTCTTC. Translating it yields CASSSVYNEQFF.

The rearrangement uses TRBV27 and TRBJ2-7; the D gene is possibly TRBD2 (6 bases). Germline CDR1 reads MNHEY; CDR2 reads SMNVEV (reference sequence). CDR3 size: 16 residues. Trimming stripped 4 bases from V and 2 bases from J, with 18 bases between. CDR3 sequence reads: CASSSRNVRETYEQYF. The DNA of the CDR3 is TGTGCCAGCAGTTCACGCAACGTCCGGGAGACCTACGAGCAGTACTTC.

This rearrangement joins TRBV5-4 to TRBJ2-1; 8 positions agree with TRBD2. The CDR3 consists of 13 residues. Germline CDR1 reads SGHNT; CDR2 reads YYREEE (reference sequence). The trim removed 7 bases at V and 4 bases at J, leaving 4 bases unmatched. DNA of the CDR3: TGTGCCAGCTGGACGGGGGGGTACAATGAGCAGTTCTTC. Protein product: CASWTGGYNEQFF.

This clone was seen once. This rearrangement joins TRBV19 to TRBJ2-1; 10 bases align to TRBD2. V was clipped by 6 bases and J by 6 bases; unmatched bases: 2. CDR1 is LNHDA, CDR2 SQIVND, per germline (reference sequence). This CDR3 region has 13 residues. The CDR3 region is CASRAGGPNEQFF. The CDR3 DNA reads TGTGCCAGTAGAGCGGGGGGGCCCAATGAGCAGTTCTTC. The variable domain in full, with the rest retrieved from reference TRBV19 and TRBJ2-1, is DGGITQSPKYLFRKEGQNVTLSCEQNLNHDAMYWYRQDPGQGLRLIYYSQIVNDFQKGDIAEGYSVSREKKESFPLTVTSAQKNPTAFYLCASRAGGPNEQFFGPGTRLTVL.

V gene TRBV6-1 combines with J gene TRBJ2-7, with D perhaps TRBD1 (6 bases). V shed 6 bases and J shed 1 base, with 16 bases lying between them. In germline, CDR1 is MNHNS, CDR2 SASEGT. This CDR3 is built from 15 residues. The CDR3 nucleotides read TGTGCCAGCAGGCCCGGACAGTTCCTTTCCTACGAGCAGTACTTC. It codes for CASRPGQFLSYEQYF.

This sequence joins TRBV7-8 and TRBJ2-5; 8 nucleotides match TRBD1. The J call may be in error: the DNA end matches TRBJ2-7 better. Germline V gives CDR1 SGHVS, CDR2 FQNEAQ. The CDR3 is made up of 15 amino acids. CDR3 in DNA: TGTGCCAGCAGACAAACGACAGGGGAGTCGGACGAGCAGTACTTC. It codes for CASRQTTGESDEQYF.

The gene calls are TRBV7-9 and TRBJ2-3; 7 bases match TRBD2. Germline trimming cut 4 bases from V and 4 bases from J; bases unmatched to any gene: 8. The CDR3 contains 15 residues. Germline lookup yields CDR1 SEHNR and CDR2 FQNEAQ (reference sequence). The CDR3 DNA reads TGTGCCAGCAGCTCCTTCGGGGGGAGGGCAGATACGCAGTATTTT. Amino acids: CASSSFGGRADTQYF.

As for this clone: Compared with germline, one end of the junction differs, possibly owing to a read error. The V and J genes are TRBV6-1 and TRBJ2-7; D might be TRBD2 (6 bases). The CDR3 sequence is 15 residues long. Germline V gene data show CDR1 as MNHNS and CDR2 as SASEGT. CDR3 sequence: CASTEGEDVGYEQYF. The CDR3 bases are TGTGCCAGCACTGAAGGGGAGGACGTAGGCTACGAGCAGTACTTC.